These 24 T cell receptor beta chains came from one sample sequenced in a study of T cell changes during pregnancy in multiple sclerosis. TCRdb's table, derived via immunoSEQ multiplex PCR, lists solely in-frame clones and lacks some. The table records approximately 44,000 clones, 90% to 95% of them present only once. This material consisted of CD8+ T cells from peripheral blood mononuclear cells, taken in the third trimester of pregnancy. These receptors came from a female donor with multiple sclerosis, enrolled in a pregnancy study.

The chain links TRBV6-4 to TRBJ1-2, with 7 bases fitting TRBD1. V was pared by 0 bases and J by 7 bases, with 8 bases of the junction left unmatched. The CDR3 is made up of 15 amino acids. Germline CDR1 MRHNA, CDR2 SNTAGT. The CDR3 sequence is CASSDSATGLGGYTF. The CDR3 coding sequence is TGTGCCAGCAGTGACTCCGCGACAGGGTTAGGTGGCTACACCTTC.

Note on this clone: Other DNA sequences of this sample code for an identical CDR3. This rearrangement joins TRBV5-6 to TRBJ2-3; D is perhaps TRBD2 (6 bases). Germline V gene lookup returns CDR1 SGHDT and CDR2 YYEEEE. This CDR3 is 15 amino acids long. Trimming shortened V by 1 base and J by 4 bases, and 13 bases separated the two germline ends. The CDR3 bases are TGTGCCAGCAGCTTGTTCGCGGGATCACCAGATACGCAGTATTTT. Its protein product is CASSLFAGSPDTQYF.

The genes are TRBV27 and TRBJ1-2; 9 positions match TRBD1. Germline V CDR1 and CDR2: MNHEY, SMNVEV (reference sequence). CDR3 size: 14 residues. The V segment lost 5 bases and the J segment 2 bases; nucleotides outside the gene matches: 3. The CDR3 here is CASSMTGGNYGYTF. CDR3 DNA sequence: TGTGCCAGCAGTATGACAGGGGGGAACTATGGCTACACCTTC.

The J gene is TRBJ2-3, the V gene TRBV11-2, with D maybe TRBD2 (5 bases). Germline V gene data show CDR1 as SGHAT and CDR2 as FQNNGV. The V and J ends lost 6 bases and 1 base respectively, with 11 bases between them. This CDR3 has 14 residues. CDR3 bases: TGTGCCAGCAGGGTCGGAGCGGGCACAGATACGCAGTATTTT. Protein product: CASRVGAGTDTQYF.

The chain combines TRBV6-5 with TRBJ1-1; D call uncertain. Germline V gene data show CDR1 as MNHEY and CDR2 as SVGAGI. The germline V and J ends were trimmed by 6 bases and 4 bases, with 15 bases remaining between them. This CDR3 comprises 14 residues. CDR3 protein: CASSYPGLSTEAFF. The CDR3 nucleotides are TGTGCCAGCAGCTATCCTGGTTTGTCCACTGAAGCTTTCTTT.

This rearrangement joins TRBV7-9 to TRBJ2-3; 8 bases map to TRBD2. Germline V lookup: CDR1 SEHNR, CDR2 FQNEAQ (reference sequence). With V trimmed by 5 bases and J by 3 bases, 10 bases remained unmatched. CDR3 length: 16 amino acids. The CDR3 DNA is TGTGCCAGCAGCAAGAAAAAGCGGGAGAGGACAGATACGCAGTATTTT. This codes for CASSKKKRERTDTQYF.

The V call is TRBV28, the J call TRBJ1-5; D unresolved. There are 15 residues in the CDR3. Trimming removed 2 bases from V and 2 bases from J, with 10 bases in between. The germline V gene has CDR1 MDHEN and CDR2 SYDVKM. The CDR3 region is CASSLGQSGNQPQHF. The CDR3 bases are TGTGCCAGCAGTTTAGGGCAGTCGGGCAATCAGCCCCAGCATTTT.

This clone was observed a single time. The CDR3 loop is CASRYHSGASTDTQYF. CDR3 nucleotides: TGTGCCAGCAGATATCATAGCGGGGCTAGCACAGATACGCAGTATTTT. V is TRBV7-3 and J is TRBJ2-3, with 8 positions matching TRBD2. Looked up from germline, CDR1 is SGHTA and CDR2 is FQGTGA. The V segment lost 6 bases and the J segment 0 bases; nucleotides outside the gene matches: 8. The CDR3 length is 16 residues.

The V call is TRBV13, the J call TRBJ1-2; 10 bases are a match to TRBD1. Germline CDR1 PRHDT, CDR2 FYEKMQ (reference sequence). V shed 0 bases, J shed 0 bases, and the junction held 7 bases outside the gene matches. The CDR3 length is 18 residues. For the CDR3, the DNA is TGTGCCAGCAGCTTAGGGCAGGGACAGGGGCATCCTAACTATGGCTACACCTTC. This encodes CASSLGQGQGHPNYGYTF.

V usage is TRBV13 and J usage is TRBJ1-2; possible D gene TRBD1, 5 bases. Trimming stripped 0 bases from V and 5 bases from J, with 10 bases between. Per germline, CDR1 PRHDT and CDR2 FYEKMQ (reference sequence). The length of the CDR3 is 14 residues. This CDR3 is CASSLGGDSYGYTF. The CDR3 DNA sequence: TGTGCCAGCAGCTTAGGGGGCGACAGTTATGGCTACACCTTC.

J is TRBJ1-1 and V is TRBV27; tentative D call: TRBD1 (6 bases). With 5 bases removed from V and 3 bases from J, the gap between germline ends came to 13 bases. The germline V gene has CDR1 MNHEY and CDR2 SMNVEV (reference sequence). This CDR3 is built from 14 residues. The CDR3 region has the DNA TGTGCCAGCAGTCTCAGGGGAGAGTACACTGAAGCTTTCTTT. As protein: CASSLRGEYTEAFF.

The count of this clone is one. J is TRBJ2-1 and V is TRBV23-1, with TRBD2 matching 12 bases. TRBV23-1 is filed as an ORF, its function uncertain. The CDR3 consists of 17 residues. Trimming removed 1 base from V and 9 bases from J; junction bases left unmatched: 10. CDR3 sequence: CASSQFGLAGPGGEQFF. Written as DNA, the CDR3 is TGCGCCAGCAGTCAATTTGGACTAGCGGGGCCGGGGGGTGAGCAGTTCTTC.

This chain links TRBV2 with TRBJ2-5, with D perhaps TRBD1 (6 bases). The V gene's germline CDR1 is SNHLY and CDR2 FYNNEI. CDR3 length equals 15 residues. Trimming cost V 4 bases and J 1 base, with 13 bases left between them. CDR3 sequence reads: CASSAPDRSQETQYF. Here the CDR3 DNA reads TGTGCCAGCAGTGCTCCGGACAGATCCCAAGAGACCCAGTACTTC.

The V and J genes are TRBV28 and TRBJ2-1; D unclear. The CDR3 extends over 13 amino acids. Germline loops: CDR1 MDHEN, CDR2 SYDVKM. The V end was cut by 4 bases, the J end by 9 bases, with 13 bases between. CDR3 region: CASSSSSAVEQFF. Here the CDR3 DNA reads TGTGCCAGCAGTTCCTCTAGTGCGGTTGAGCAGTTCTTC.

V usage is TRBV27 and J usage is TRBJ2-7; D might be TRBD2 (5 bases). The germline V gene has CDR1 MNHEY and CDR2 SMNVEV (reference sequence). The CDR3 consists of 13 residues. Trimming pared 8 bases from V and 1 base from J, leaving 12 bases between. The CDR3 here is CASGVGGSYEQYF. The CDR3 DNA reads TGTGCCAGCGGGGTGGGCGGGTCCTACGAGCAGTACTTC.

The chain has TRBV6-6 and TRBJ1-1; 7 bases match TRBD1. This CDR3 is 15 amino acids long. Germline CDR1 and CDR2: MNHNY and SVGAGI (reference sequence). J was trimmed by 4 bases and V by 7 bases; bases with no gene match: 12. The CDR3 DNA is TGTGCCAGCACCCCCGGGTCGGCAGGGGGCACTGAAGCTTTCTTT. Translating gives CASTPGSAGGTEAFF.

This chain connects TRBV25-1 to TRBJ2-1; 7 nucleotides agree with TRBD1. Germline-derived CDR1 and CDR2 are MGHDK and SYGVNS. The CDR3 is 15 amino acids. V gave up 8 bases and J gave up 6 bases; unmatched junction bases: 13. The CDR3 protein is CASGQPLGQANEQFF. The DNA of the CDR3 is TGTGCCAGCGGGCAGCCTCTTGGACAGGCCAATGAGCAGTTCTTC.

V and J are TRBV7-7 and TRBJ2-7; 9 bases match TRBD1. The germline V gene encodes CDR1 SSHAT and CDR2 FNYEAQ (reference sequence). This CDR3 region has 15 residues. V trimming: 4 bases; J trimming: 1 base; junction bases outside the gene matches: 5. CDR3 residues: CASSSGQGASYEQYF. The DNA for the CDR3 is TGTGCCAGCAGCTCGGGACAGGGAGCTTCCTACGAGCAGTACTTC. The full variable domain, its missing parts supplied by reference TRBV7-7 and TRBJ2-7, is GAGVSQSPRYKVTKRGQDVTLRCDPISSHATLYWYQQALGQGPEFLTYFNYEAQPDKSGLPSDRFSAERPEGSISTLTIQRTEQRDSAMYRCASSSGQGASYEQYFGPGTRLTVT.

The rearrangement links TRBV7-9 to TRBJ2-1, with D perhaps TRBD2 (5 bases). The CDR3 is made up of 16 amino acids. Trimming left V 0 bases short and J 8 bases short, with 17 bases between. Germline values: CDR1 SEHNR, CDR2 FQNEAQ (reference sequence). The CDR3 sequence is CASSLAEGLLDHEQFF. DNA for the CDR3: TGTGCCAGCAGCTTAGCGGAAGGACTCTTAGACCATGAGCAGTTCTTC. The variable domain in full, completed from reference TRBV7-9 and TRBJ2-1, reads DTGVSQNPRHKITKRGQNVTFRCDPISEHNRLYWYRQTLGQGPEFLTYFQNEAQLEKSRLLSDRFSAERPKGSFSTLEIQRTEQGDSAMYLCASSLAEGLLDHEQFFGPGTRLTVL.

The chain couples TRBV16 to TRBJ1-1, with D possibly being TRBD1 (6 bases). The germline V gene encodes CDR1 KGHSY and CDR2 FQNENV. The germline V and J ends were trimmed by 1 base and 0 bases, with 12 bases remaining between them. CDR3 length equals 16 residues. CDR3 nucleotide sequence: TGTGCCAGCAGCCAATGGGCAGGGGACATGAACACTGAAGCTTTCTTT. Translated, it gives CASSQWAGDMNTEAFF.

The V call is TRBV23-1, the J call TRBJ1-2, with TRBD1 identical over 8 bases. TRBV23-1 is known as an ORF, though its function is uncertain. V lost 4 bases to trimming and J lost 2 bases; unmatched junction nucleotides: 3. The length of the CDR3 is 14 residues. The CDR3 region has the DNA TGCGCCAGCAGTCTGGGACAGGAAAACTATGGCTACACCTTC. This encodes CASSLGQENYGYTF.

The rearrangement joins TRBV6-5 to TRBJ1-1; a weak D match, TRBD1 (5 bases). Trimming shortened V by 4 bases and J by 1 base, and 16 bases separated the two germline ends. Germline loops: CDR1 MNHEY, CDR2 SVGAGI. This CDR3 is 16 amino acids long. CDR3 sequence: CASSLTVSSENTEAFF. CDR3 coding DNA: TGTGCCAGCAGTTTGACAGTAAGCTCAGAGAACACTGAAGCTTTCTTT.

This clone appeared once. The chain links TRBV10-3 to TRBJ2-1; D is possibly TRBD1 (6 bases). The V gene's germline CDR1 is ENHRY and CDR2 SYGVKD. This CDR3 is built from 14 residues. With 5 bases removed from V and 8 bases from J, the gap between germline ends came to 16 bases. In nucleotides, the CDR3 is TGTGCCATCAGTCAGCCAGGGGAAATAGATGAGCAGTTCTTC. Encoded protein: CAISQPGEIDEQFF.

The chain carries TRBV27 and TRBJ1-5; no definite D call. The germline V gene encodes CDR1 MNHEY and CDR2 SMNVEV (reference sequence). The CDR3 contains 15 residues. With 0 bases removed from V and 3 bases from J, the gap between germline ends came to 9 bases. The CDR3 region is CASSLSGVANQPQHF. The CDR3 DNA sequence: TGTGCCAGCAGTTTATCCGGGGTTGCCAATCAGCCCCAGCATTTT.